Shown below are 5 T cell receptor beta chains from a single sample sequenced in a study of shared clonotypes between healthy human individuals. Profiled with immunoSEQ multiplex PCR; TCRdb holds only in-frame clones, not every one. This table holds about 180,000 clones, about 93% found once. The sequenced sample was naive CD4+ T cells sorted from blood. Subset described: CD45RA+ positively selected. The receptors originated from a woman aged 25 to 39 in good health.

Here the CDR3 reads CASSLRPATSGASKGYEQYF. The CDR3 nucleotides read TGTGCCAGCAGCTTACGGCCCGCGACTAGCGGAGCCTCAAAAGGGTACGAGCAGTACTTC. The rearrangement links TRBV13 to TRBJ2-5; 9 nucleotides agree with TRBD2. The end of the DNA fits TRBJ2-7 better, so the J call may be wrong. Germline V CDR1 and CDR2: PRHDT, FYEKMQ (reference sequence). The CDR3 loop spans 20 amino acids.

This clone was counted a single time. The chain carries TRBV28 and TRBJ1-2; D uncertain. This CDR3 spans 17 amino acids. V lost 7 bases to trimming and J lost 2 bases, with 23 bases between them. Germline CDR1 MDHEN, CDR2 SYDVKM. For the CDR3, the DNA is TGTGCCAGCAATAAAAAATCCTGGACGGGAGGGAACTATGGCTACACCTTC. Translating gives CASNKKSWTGGNYGYTF.

This chain joins TRBV4-1 and TRBJ2-7; 7 bases line up with TRBD1. The CDR3 extends over 15 amino acids. Germline V gene data show CDR1 as MGHRA and CDR2 as YSYEKL. J gave up 2 bases and V 1 base, and 5 bases lay outside the gene matches. This chain's CDR3 is CASSQVFTGAYEQYF. The CDR3 region has the DNA TGCGCCAGCAGCCAAGTCTTTACAGGGGCCTACGAGCAGTACTTC.

The V call is TRBV7-2, the J call TRBJ2-3; TRBD1 agrees at 11 bases. This CDR3 spans 15 amino acids. With 6 bases clipped from V and 4 bases from J, the junction kept 6 bases outside the gene matches. Germline V gives CDR1 SGHTA, CDR2 FQGNSA. In DNA, the CDR3 is TGTGCCAGCAGTCCGGGACAGGGGGGGTCAGATACGCAGTATTTT. This translates into CASSPGQGGSDTQYF. Filled out from reference TRBV7-2 and TRBJ2-3, the complete variable domain reads GAGVSQSPSNKVTEKGKDVELRCDPISGHTALYWYRQSLGQGLEFLIYFQGNSAPDKSGLPSDRFSAERTGGSVSTLTIQRTQQEDSAVYLCASSPGQGGSDTQYFGPGTRLTVL.

The chain has TRBV14 and TRBJ2-2; TRBD1 matches 8 bases. The V and J ends lost 4 bases and 7 bases, in that order; junction bases with no gene match: 8. The germline CDR1 and CDR2 sequences are SGHDN and FVKESK. There are 15 residues in the CDR3. CDR3 bases: TGTGCCAGCAGCCCTGCAGGGGGCAGGGGCGGGGAGCTGTTTTTT. It is translated as CASSPAGGRGGELFF.